These 5 T cell receptor beta chains were sequenced from one sample in a study of blood T cell repertoires in COVID-19. Sequencing used immunoSEQ multiplex PCR; TCRdb keeps in-frame clones, though not all of them. Among under 300,000 clones, 70% to 90% were seen once, and the ten largest hold 2.1%. Input material: peripheral blood. The receptors originated from a woman aged 35 to 49 who had recovered from COVID-19.

A note on this clone: The junction departs from the called germline gene at one end, perhaps through a read error. The same CDR3 also results from other DNA sequences found in this sample. The J gene is TRBJ2-7, the V gene TRBV5-4; no clear D. From germline, CDR1 is SGHNT and CDR2 YYREEE (reference sequence). The CDR3 sequence is 13 residues long. The CDR3 reads CASSPSNGYEQYF. The CDR3 coding sequence is TGCGCCAGCAGCCCCTCGAACGGCTACGAGCAGTACTTC.

The chain employs TRBV29-1 and TRBJ2-7; D is unclear. V was cut by 4 bases and J by 3 bases, with 7 bases left in between. From germline, CDR1 is SQVTM and CDR2 ANQGSEA. The CDR3 has 11 amino acids. The CDR3 DNA is TGCAGCGTTGGTGACAACTACGAGCAGTACTTC. Translated, it gives CSVGDNYEQYF.

This rearrangement joins TRBV6-2 or TRBV6-3 to TRBJ2-7, with D possibly being TRBD1 (5 bases). Germline CDR1 is MNHEY and CDR2 is SVGEGT. The CDR3 totals 15 residues. The V gene lost 2 bases and the J gene lost 4 bases, with 15 bases spanning the gap. The CDR3 region is CASSYAGKGIYEQYF. The CDR3 DNA reads TGTGCCAGCAGTTACGCCGGAAAGGGGATATACGAGCAGTACTTC.

The chain uses TRBV5-6 and TRBJ2-7; tentative D call: TRBD2 (5 bases). This CDR3 is 14 amino acids long. V lost 1 base, J lost 2 bases, and 10 bases lay in between. CDR1 is SGHDT, CDR2 YYEEEE, per germline. The CDR3 spells CASSLFYGTYEQYF. DNA for the CDR3: TGTGCCAGCAGCTTGTTTTACGGGACCTACGAGCAGTACTTC.

This rearrangement joins TRBV5-1 to TRBJ2-7; TRBD1 agrees at 7 bases. From germline, CDR1 is SGHRS and CDR2 YFSETQ. The CDR3 spans 15 residues. The ends lost 2 bases at V and 0 bases at J; junction bases unmatched: 5. CDR3 in DNA: TGCGCCAGCAGCTTTGACAGGGCGCACTCCTACGAGCAGTACTTC. Protein sequence: CASSFDRAHSYEQYF.